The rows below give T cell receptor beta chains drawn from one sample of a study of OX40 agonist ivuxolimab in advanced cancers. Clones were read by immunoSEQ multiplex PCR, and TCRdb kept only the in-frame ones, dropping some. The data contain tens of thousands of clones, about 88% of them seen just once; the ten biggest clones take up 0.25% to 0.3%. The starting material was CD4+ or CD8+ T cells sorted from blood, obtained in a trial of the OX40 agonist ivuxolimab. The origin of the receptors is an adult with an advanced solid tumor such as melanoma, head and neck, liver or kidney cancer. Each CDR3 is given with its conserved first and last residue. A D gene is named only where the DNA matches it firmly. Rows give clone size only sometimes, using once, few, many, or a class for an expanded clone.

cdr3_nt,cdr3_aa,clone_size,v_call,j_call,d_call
TGTGCCAGCCAGGGACTAGCGGGAGCTAATGAGCAGTTCTTC,CASQGLAGANEQFF,NA,TRBV5-4,TRBJ2-1,TRBD2
TGTGCCAGCAGCTCATCCGGGACAGGGGCCGGAAACACCATATATTTT,CASSSSGTGAGNTIYF,NA,TRBV7-9,TRBJ1-3,TRBD1
TGTGCCAGCAGTTTATTGGCAGGATTGGACAATGAGCAGTTCTTC,CASSLLAGLDNEQFF,NA,TRBV28,TRBJ2-1,NA
TGTGCCAGCAGCTTGCGCACAGGGGGCAACACCGGGGAGCTGTTTTTT,CASSLRTGGNTGELFF,NA,TRBV5-5,TRBJ2-2,TRBD1
TGCGCCAGCAGCCATGAGGGGGACAGGGGATTTCTAAAACTGTTTTTT,CASSHEGDRGFLKLFF,few,TRBV4-1,TRBJ1-4,TRBD1
TGCGCCAGCAGCGGGGCTTTTTTTGGTTTTGCCGGGGAGCTGTTTTTT,CASSGAFFGFAGELFF,few,TRBV4-1,TRBJ2-2,NA
TGTGCCAGTAGTATAGGCGGAGCCGGCCAAGAGACCCAGTACTTC,CASSIGGAGQETQYF,NA,TRBV19,TRBJ2-5,NA
TGTGCCAGCAGCTTAGAGAGCGGGAGTTCCTACGAGCAGTACTTC,CASSLESGSSYEQYF,once,TRBV7-2,TRBJ2-7,TRBD2
TGTGCCAGCAGCTTAGCCCCTCGCGCGGGGGACGGCTACACCTTC,CASSLAPRAGDGYTF,NA,TRBV11-2,TRBJ1-2,NA
TGTGCCAGCAGTTCCAACTATGGCTACACCTTC,CASSSNYGYTF,NA,TRBV6-6,TRBJ1-2,NA
TGTGCCAGCAGTTTACAGGGACCCTATCAAGAGACCCAGTACTTC,CASSLQGPYQETQYF,NA,TRBV28,TRBJ2-5,NA
TGTGCCAGCAGTTGGGAACAGGGGGCGCGTGGCTACACCTTC,CASSWEQGARGYTF,NA,TRBV6-5,TRBJ1-2,TRBD1
TGTGCCAGCAGCTTAGTCCACAGTAATCAGCCCCAGCATTTT,CASSLVHSNQPQHF,NA,TRBV11-3,TRBJ1-5,NA
TGCGCCAGCAGCTTGGGACTAGAGGTCTACAATGAGCAGTTCTTC,CASSLGLEVYNEQFF,NA,TRBV5-1,TRBJ2-1,NA
TGTGCCAGCAGACCCCAAGGGGGACAGGGTCTCTTC,CASRPQGGQGLF,NA,TRBV6-5,TRBJ2-7,TRBD1
TGTGCCAGCAGTTTATCCAAAACCTCCTACAGGGGGTATTATTCACCCCTCCACTTT,CASSLSKTSYRGYYSPLHF,NA,TRBV27,TRBJ1-6,TRBD1
TGTGCCAGCAGCTTACCGGACAGGGGGGCCTCTAATCAGCCCCAGCATTTT,CASSLPDRGASNQPQHF,once,TRBV11-2,TRBJ1-5,TRBD1
TGTGCCAGCAGTTCAGCCGGGACTAGTTTAGAGACCCAGTACTTC,CASSSAGTSLETQYF,NA,TRBV28,TRBJ2-5,TRBD2